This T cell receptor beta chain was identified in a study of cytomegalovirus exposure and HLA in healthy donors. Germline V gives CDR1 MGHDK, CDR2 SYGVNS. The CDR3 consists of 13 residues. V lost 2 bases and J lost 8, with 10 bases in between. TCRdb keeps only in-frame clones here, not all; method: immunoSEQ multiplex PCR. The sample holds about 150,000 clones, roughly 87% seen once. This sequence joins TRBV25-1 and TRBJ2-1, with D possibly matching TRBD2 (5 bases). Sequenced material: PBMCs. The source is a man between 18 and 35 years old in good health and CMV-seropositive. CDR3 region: CASSETSNHEQFF. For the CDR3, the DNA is TGTGCCAGCAGTGAAACTAGTAACCATGAGCAGTTCTTC.